The 32 T cell receptor beta chains below were found in one sample sequenced in a study of blood T cell repertoires in COVID-19. Data came from immunoSEQ multiplex PCR; TCRdb stores just in-frame clones and leaves some out. The sample records just over 250,000 clones, 75% to 95% being singletons. Material for sequencing was peripheral blood. These receptors all come from a young adult with COVID-19, enrolled during active disease.

The J gene is TRBJ1-1, the V gene TRBV7-8, with unresolved D. CDR3 size: 14 residues. V lost 2 bases to trimming and J lost 5 bases, with 12 bases between them. Germline CDR1 is SGHVS and CDR2 is FQNEAQ. CDR3 coding DNA: TGTGCCAGCAGCTTAATGGAGGCTGGGACTGAAGCTTTCTTT. Encoded protein: CASSLMEAGTEAFF.

The CDR3 sequence is CASSQGIGGGYTF. The CDR3 DNA reads TGTGCCAGCAGCCAAGGAATCGGGGGGGGCTACACCTTC. The J gene is TRBJ1-2, the V gene TRBV3-1 (or the pseudogene TRBV3-2), with TRBD1 as a possible D gene (5 bases). This CDR3 has 13 amino acids. Germline CDR1 is LGHDT and CDR2 is YNNKEL (reference sequence). The ends were cut back, 1 base at V and 8 bases at J, with 11 bases in the middle.

J is TRBJ2-3 and V is TRBV5-1; TRBD2 agrees at 10 bases. This CDR3 spans 18 amino acids. The germline gives CDR1 SGHRS, CDR2 YFSETQ. With 2 bases clipped from V and 5 bases from J, the junction kept 14 bases outside the gene matches. CDR3 sequence (DNA): TGCGCCAGCAGCTTCGACAGTATAGGACTAGCGGAGGGAGATACGCAGTATTTT. This encodes CASSFDSIGLAEGDTQYF.

The rearrangement links TRBV19 to TRBJ1-5; D is perhaps TRBD1 (6 bases). The germline CDR1 and CDR2 sequences are LNHDA and SQIVND (reference sequence). The V and J ends lost 1 base and 5 bases respectively, with 12 bases between them. This CDR3 is 15 amino acids long. CDR3 sequence: CASSIVGGEDQPQHF. CDR3 bases: TGTGCCAGTAGTATAGTAGGGGGAGAGGATCAGCCCCAGCATTTT.

This clone has a single count. V usage is TRBV13 and J usage is TRBJ1-1; 10 nucleotides match TRBD1. This CDR3 contains 15 residues. Unmatched junction bases numbered 5, after V lost 6 bases and J lost 1 base. Germline V lookup: CDR1 PRHDT, CDR2 FYEKMQ (reference sequence). The chain's CDR3 is CASSTDRGPNTEAFF. CDR3 bases: TGTGCCAGCAGTACAGACAGGGGGCCGAACACTGAAGCTTTCTTT.

The rearrangement links TRBV2 to TRBJ2-1, with TRBD2 matching over 7 bases. The CDR3 length is 16 residues. J gave up 6 bases and V 6 bases, and 14 bases lay outside the gene matches. Germline CDR1 and CDR2: SNHLY and FYNNEI. The CDR3 here is CASRSLTSEIGNEQFF. The CDR3 region has the DNA TGTGCCAGCAGGAGCCTTACTAGCGAAATCGGCAATGAGCAGTTCTTC.

The V and J genes are TRBV11-2 and TRBJ2-1; perhaps TRBD2 as D (6 bases). The V end was cut by 5 bases, the J end by 7 bases, with 18 bases between. This CDR3 has 15 amino acids. Per germline, CDR1 SGHAT and CDR2 FQNNGV. DNA of the CDR3: TGTGCCAGCAGCCTCCCGGGCGGGATGATGAATGAGCAGTTCTTC. Protein product: CASSLPGGMMNEQFF.

The chain links TRBV24-1 to TRBJ2-3; 9 bases line up with TRBD2. Germline V CDR1 and CDR2: KGHDR, SFDVKD. This CDR3 comprises 11 residues. The trim removed 5 bases at V and 13 bases at J, leaving 3 bases unmatched. The CDR3 protein is CATSASGRKYF. CDR3 bases: TGTGCCACCAGTGCAAGCGGGAGGAAGTATTTT.

J is TRBJ2-5 and V is TRBV6-1; a possible D gene is TRBD1 (5 bases). Germline values: CDR1 MNHNS, CDR2 SASEGT. Trimming took off 1 base at V and 5 bases at J, with 17 bases between the two ends. This CDR3 has 16 residues. CDR3 in DNA: TGTGCCAGCAGTGAAGGGTTGGGGCTACCCTGGGAGACCCAGTACTTC. This encodes CASSEGLGLPWETQYF.

V is TRBV29-1 and J is TRBJ1-3, with D possibly matching TRBD1 (5 bases). V was clipped by 5 bases and J by 4 bases, with 6 bases between them. The CDR3 is 11 residues long. CDR1 and CDR2 (germline): SQVTM, ANQGSEA. CDR3 sequence reads: CSVSGGNTIYF. In DNA form, the CDR3 reads TGCAGCGTTTCAGGGGGAAACACCATATATTTT.

The chain recombines TRBV7-2 with TRBJ1-6; D possibly corresponds to TRBD1 (5 bases). This CDR3 has 15 amino acids. Germline values: CDR1 SGHTA, CDR2 FQGNSA. The V end was cut by 2 bases, the J end by 10 bases, with 15 bases between. CDR3 DNA: TGTGCCAGCAGCTTATGGGGGGAAAGTCAATCACCCCTCCACTTT. This sequence encodes CASSLWGESQSPLHF.

The chain links TRBV27 to TRBJ1-2; TRBD1 might be the D (5 bases). Germline CDR1 is MNHEY and CDR2 is SMNVEV (reference sequence). The length of the CDR3 is 13 residues. With 6 bases removed from V and 10 bases from J, the gap between germline ends came to 18 bases. CDR3 sequence (DNA): TGTGCCAGCAGGTTAAGGTTAGGACATTTCTACACCTTC. Translated, it gives CASRLRLGHFYTF.

V usage is TRBV12-5 and J usage is TRBJ1-5; 7 bases are a match to TRBD1. From germline, CDR1 is LGHNT and CDR2 FRNRAP. V dropped 5 bases and J dropped 3; count of bases not matched to a gene: 4. The CDR3 extends over 14 amino acids. The CDR3 loop reads CASGPTGFNQPQHF. The CDR3, as DNA: TGTGCTAGTGGTCCGACAGGGTTCAATCAGCCCCAGCATTTT.

The rearrangement joins TRBV28 to TRBJ1-5; 7 nucleotides align to TRBD1. Germline V gene lookup returns CDR1 MDHEN and CDR2 SYDVKM. This CDR3 comprises 14 residues. After removal of 7 bases from V and 5 bases from J, the junction contained 8 bases not matched to a gene. The CDR3 sequence is CASTPGQLYQPQHF. The CDR3 DNA reads as TGTGCCAGCACCCCGGGACAGCTTTATCAGCCCCAGCATTTT.

As DNA, the CDR3 is TGCGCCAGCAGCCAGTTAGGGGTAGGTGAAGCTTTCTTT. This sequence encodes CASSQLGVGEAFF. The rearrangement joins TRBV5-1 to TRBJ1-1; D is possibly TRBD1 (5 bases). Germline assignment: CDR1 SGHRS and CDR2 YFSETQ. Trimming left V 4 bases short and J 7 bases short, with 14 bases between. The CDR3 runs 13 residues.

The chain joins TRBV6-1 to TRBJ1-5; D is unresolved. CDR1 MNHNS and CDR2 SASEGT come from the germline V gene. The length of the CDR3 is 13 residues. Between the trimmed V and J ends, which lost 1 base and 6 bases, there was a span of 7 bases. The CDR3 reads CASSEVRFQPQHF. The CDR3, as DNA: TGTGCCAGCAGTGAAGTCAGATTTCAGCCCCAGCATTTT.

The chain employs TRBV5-1 and TRBJ2-2, with 15 positions matching TRBD2. Germline V lookup: CDR1 SGHRS, CDR2 YFSETQ. V trimming: 3 bases; J trimming: 5 bases; junction bases outside the gene matches: 2. CDR3 length: 16 residues. The CDR3 sequence is CASSWGLAGGTGELFF. The CDR3 DNA follows: TGCGCCAGCAGCTGGGGACTAGCGGGAGGAACCGGGGAGCTGTTTTTT.

This chain connects TRBV11-2 to TRBJ2-7, with D unclear. The V end was cut by 5 bases, the J end by 6 bases, with 14 bases between. Germline loops: CDR1 SGHAT, CDR2 FQNNGV. This CDR3 has 13 residues. The chain's CDR3 is CASSPGSSLEQYF. The CDR3, as DNA: TGTGCCAGCAGCCCCGGATCTAGTCTCGAGCAGTACTTC.

This chain uses TRBV7-9 with TRBJ2-7, with D possibly TRBD2 on 6 matching bases. The germline V gene encodes CDR1 SEHNR and CDR2 FQNEAQ (reference sequence). This CDR3 region has 15 residues. V lost 8 bases and J lost 0, with 17 bases in between. This CDR3 reads CASGILALSSYEQYF. The CDR3 DNA reads as TGTGCCAGCGGCATACTAGCCTTAAGCTCCTACGAGCAGTACTTC.

The genes are TRBV4-2 and TRBJ2-7; a weak D match, TRBD2 (6 bases). Trimming took off 3 bases at V and 0 bases at J, with 12 bases between the two ends. The CDR3 runs 15 residues. CDR1 LGHNA and CDR2 YNFKEQ come from the germline V gene. DNA for the CDR3: TGTGCCAGCAGCCAGGAGGGCGCCAGCTCCTACGAGCAGTACTTC. This encodes CASSQEGASSYEQYF.

The rearrangement joins TRBV6-5 to TRBJ2-5; 10 bases line up with TRBD2. CDR1 and CDR2 (germline): MNHEY, SVGAGI. With V trimmed by 2 bases and J by 6 bases, 9 bases remained unmatched. The CDR3 sequence is 16 residues long. In DNA form, the CDR3 reads TGTGCCAGCAGTTACCCTATAGGGACTAGCGTAAAGACCCAGTACTTC. Translation gives CASSYPIGTSVKTQYF.

The genes are TRBV5-6 and TRBJ1-4; D gene unclear. CDR1 SGHDT and CDR2 YYEEEE come from the germline V gene. The CDR3 extends over 15 amino acids. Trimming stripped 0 bases from V and 0 bases from J, with 6 bases between. The CDR3 coding sequence is TGTGCCAGCAGCTTGGCCCAGGCAACTAATGAAAAACTGTTTTTT. This gives the protein CASSLAQATNEKLFF.

The chain's CDR3 is CASSLVGAGGSQETQYF. In DNA form, the CDR3 reads TGTGCCAGCAGCTTAGTGGGAGCGGGCGGCTCGCAAGAGACCCAGTACTTC. The V call is TRBV11-2, the J call TRBJ2-5; TRBD2 is a possible D gene (6 bases). CDR3 length: 17 amino acids. V gave up 1 base and J gave up 2 bases, with 17 bases separating them. Germline V CDR1 and CDR2: SGHAT, FQNNGV.

The gene calls are TRBV5-1 and TRBJ1-6; D call uncertain. Trimming cost V 0 bases and J 8 bases, with 6 bases left between them. Germline lookup yields CDR1 SGHRS and CDR2 YFSETQ. This CDR3 region has 13 residues. Here the CDR3 DNA reads TGCGCCAGCAGCTTGGACGGAGATTCACCCCTCCACTTT. Residues: CASSLDGDSPLHF.

This clone has only one observation. The chain employs TRBV7-2 and TRBJ2-7, with D possibly TRBD2 on 5 matching bases. Germline CDR1 is SGHTA and CDR2 is FQGNSA. The CDR3 covers 15 residues. Trimming pared 2 bases from V and 0 bases from J, leaving 11 bases between. The CDR3 loop reads CASSLYATNSYEQYF. CDR3 coding DNA: TGTGCCAGCAGCTTATATGCGACTAACTCCTACGAGCAGTACTTC.

The chain recombines TRBV5-1 with TRBJ2-7; 7 bases are a match to TRBD1. V dropped 4 bases and J dropped 3; count of bases not matched to a gene: 7. The length of the CDR3 is 14 residues. CDR1 is SGHRS and CDR2 is YFSETQ in the germline V gene. CDR3: CASSITGAFYEQYF. CDR3 nucleotides: TGCGCCAGCAGCATCACAGGGGCCTTCTACGAGCAGTACTTC.

The gene calls are TRBV14 and TRBJ1-1; 7 nucleotides agree with TRBD1. The V and J ends lost 3 bases and 5 bases, in that order; junction bases with no gene match: 3. The V gene's germline CDR1 is SGHDN and CDR2 FVKESK. CDR3 length: 13 amino acids. Written as DNA, the CDR3 is TGTGCCAGCAGCCATCAACAGGGGACTGAAGCTTTCTTT. Translating gives CASSHQQGTEAFF.

The chain has TRBV19 and TRBJ1-1; D is possibly TRBD1 (5 bases). Germline-derived CDR1 and CDR2 are LNHDA and SQIVND (reference sequence). Trimming cost V 1 base and J 1 base, with 10 bases left between them. The CDR3 runs 15 residues. DNA for the CDR3: TGTGCCAGTAGTATAGGCCCCACAGGGAACACTGAAGCTTTCTTT. Protein: CASSIGPTGNTEAFF.

The chain combines TRBV7-2 with TRBJ1-4; tentatively, D is TRBD1 (5 bases). The CDR3 length is 13 residues. Deletions cut 0 bases from V and 8 bases from J, with 7 bases between. Germline loops: CDR1 SGHTA, CDR2 FQGNSA. CDR3 in amino acids: CASSLAEGEKLFF. As DNA, the CDR3 is TGTGCCAGCAGCTTAGCGGAGGGGGAAAAACTGTTTTTT.

CDR3 amino acids: CASSQQLAGVGNEQFF. The CDR3 bases are TGTGCCAGCAGCCAACAACTAGCGGGAGTGGGGAATGAGCAGTTCTTC. This chain links TRBV3-1 (or the pseudogene TRBV3-2) with TRBJ2-1; 11 bases line up with TRBD2. The germline V gene has CDR1 LGHDT and CDR2 YNNKEL (reference sequence). V was pared by 2 bases and J by 7 bases, with 7 bases of the junction left unmatched. The CDR3 is 16 residues long.

This chain joins TRBV19 and TRBJ1-5; D uncertain. The germline gives CDR1 LNHDA, CDR2 SQIVND (reference sequence). This CDR3 has 15 amino acids. V dropped 3 bases and J dropped 4 bases, with 13 bases sitting between them. CDR3 residues: CASSILEQANQPQHF. In nucleotides, the CDR3 is TGTGCCAGTAGTATTTTGGAGCAAGCGAATCAGCCCCAGCATTTT.

This sequence joins TRBV28 and TRBJ2-1, with 15 bases lining up with TRBD2. CDR1 is MDHEN, CDR2 SYDVKM, per germline. V gave up 7 bases and J gave up 10 bases; unmatched junction bases: 8. This CDR3 region has 15 residues. DNA for the CDR3: TGTGCCAGCAACTCGGGACTAGCGGGAGGTCTGGAGCAGTTCTTC. It codes for CASNSGLAGGLEQFF.